The 18 T cell receptor beta chains below all came from one sample that was sequenced in a study of blood T cells in healthy people across ages (dated by TCRdb to between 2015 and 2016). Library preparation was by 5' RACE. The sequencer was an Illumina HiSeq 2500. A second about 7 to 12 cycle PCR used a sample-barcoded 5' primer and a J-beta primer mix. TCRdb redid the processing of the public reads, applying fastp at Q25 and MiXCR, and retained in-frame beta chains. Rows merge per CDR3 protein into single entries with the most common DNA and genes. The sample yields over 300,000 distinct CDR3 sequences; roughly half were counted once. Together, the top ten hold 45% to 60% of the sample. Sequencing used blood. These receptors were collected from a man aged 55 to 70 in good health.

The chain carries TRBV20-1 and TRBJ2-7; 10 nucleotides agree with TRBD1. CDR3 length: 13 amino acids. Per germline, CDR1 DFQATT and CDR2 SNEGSKA (reference sequence). With 6 bases clipped from V and 6 bases from J, the junction kept 8 bases outside the gene matches. The CDR3 here is CSALGQGPTEQYF. The CDR3 DNA follows: TGCAGTGCCCTGGGACAGGGGCCCACCGAGCAGTACTTC.

This sequence joins TRBV5-1 and TRBJ2-3; D remains ambiguous. Deletions cut 0 bases from V and 2 bases from J, with 10 bases between. The CDR3 loop spans 15 amino acids. Looked up from germline, CDR1 is SGHRS and CDR2 is YFSETQ. In DNA, the CDR3 is TGCGCCAGCAGCTTGGAATCCAGCCCCACAGATACGCAGTATTTT. This sequence encodes CASSLESSPTDTQYF.

The chain joins TRBV20-1 to TRBJ1-2, with TRBD1 matching over 8 bases. This CDR3 is 13 amino acids long. With V trimmed by 2 bases and J by 7 bases, 6 bases remained unmatched. The germline V gene encodes CDR1 DFQATT and CDR2 SNEGSKA (reference sequence). CDR3 residues: CSARMDRASGYTF. The CDR3 DNA reads as TGCAGTGCTAGAATGGACAGGGCCTCTGGCTACACCTTC.

In this sample, this clonotype turned up many times. The chain links TRBV7-2 to TRBJ2-4; 8 bases agree with TRBD2. With 3 bases clipped from V and 1 base from J, the junction kept 8 bases outside the gene matches. The CDR3 sequence is 17 residues long. Germline loops: CDR1 SGHTA, CDR2 FQGNSA. The CDR3 DNA reads as TGTGCCAGCAGCTTGCGGGGGGCAACAGGCGCCAAAAACATTCAGTACTTC. This codes for CASSLRGATGAKNIQYF. Drawing the rest from reference TRBV7-2 and TRBJ2-4, the complete variable domain is GAGVSQSPSNKVTEKGKDVELRCDPISGHTALYWYRQSLGQGLEFLIYFQGNSAPDKSGLPSDRFSAERTGGSVSTLTIQRTQQEDSAVYLCASSLRGATGAKNIQYFGAGTRLSVL.

The rearrangement uses TRBV29-1 and TRBJ2-1; possibly TRBD1 for D (6 bases). V shed 3 bases and J shed 9 bases, with 12 bases lying between them. The CDR3 is made up of 12 amino acids. CDR1 and CDR2 (germline): SQVTM, ANQGSEA. The DNA of the CDR3 is TGCAGCGTTGACAGGGGCCTCCTTGAGCAGTTCTTC. The encoded protein is CSVDRGLLEQFF.

A single count supports this clonotype. The chain links TRBV12-3 or TRBV12-4 to TRBJ2-1; 9 nucleotides match TRBD1. CDR3 length equals 15 residues. Trimming at V came to 3 bases and at J to 6 bases, leaving 6 bases not matched to a gene. CDR3 loop: CASSLEDRGGNEQFF. The CDR3, as DNA: TGTGCCAGCAGTTTGGAGGACAGGGGAGGCAATGAGCAGTTCTTC.

Only a few counts were recorded for this clonotype. The V call is TRBV29-1, the J call TRBJ1-2; 10 bases match TRBD1. Germline V gene data show CDR1 as SQVTM and CDR2 as ANQGSEA. The CDR3 is made up of 14 amino acids. V gave up 6 bases and J gave up 2 bases; unmatched junction bases: 6. The CDR3 coding sequence is TGCAGCGTGACCGGGACAGGGGAGAACTATGGCTACACCTTC. It translates to CSVTGTGENYGYTF.

This clonotype came up a few times. V usage is TRBV29-1 and J usage is TRBJ2-6; 11 bases align to TRBD1. The CDR3 spans 17 residues. V trimming: 3 bases; J trimming: 1 base; junction bases outside the gene matches: 5. In germline, CDR1 is SQVTM, CDR2 ANQGSEA. CDR3 nucleotides: TGCAGCGTTGATGGGACAGGGGGAACATCTGGGGCCAACGTCCTGACTTTC. Its translation is CSVDGTGGTSGANVLTF.

The chain joins TRBV20-1 to TRBJ2-1; D is unclear. Trimming removed 3 bases at V and 8 bases at J, with 11 bases between. The germline gives CDR1 DFQATT, CDR2 SNEGSKA (reference sequence). This CDR3 is built from 12 residues. CDR3 in amino acids: CSASDLKDEQFF. The DNA of the CDR3 is TGCAGTGCTAGTGACCTCAAGGATGAGCAGTTCTTC.

This chain joins TRBV6-6 and TRBJ2-4, with no clear D. The J call may be in error: the DNA end matches TRBJ2-7 better. Germline values: CDR1 MNHNY, CDR2 SVGAGI (reference sequence). The CDR3 sequence is 12 residues long. The DNA of the CDR3 is TGTGCCAGCGGCGTTACACTCTACGAGCAGTACTTC. Translation: CASGVTLYEQYF.

The CDR3 coding sequence is TGCGCCAGCAGGGAGGGACAGGTAAATCAGCCCCAGCATTTT. Translating gives CASREGQVNQPQHF. The chain joins TRBV10-2 to TRBJ1-5; 8 bases are a match to TRBD1. Germline CDR1 WSHSY, CDR2 SAAADI. V dropped 6 bases and J dropped 4; count of bases not matched to a gene: 5. This CDR3 has 14 residues.

The V gene is TRBV11-2, the J gene TRBJ1-1; D may be TRBD1 (6 bases). V was pared by 0 bases and J by 3 bases, with 11 bases between. CDR3 length: 15 amino acids. Germline V gene sequence: CDR1 SGHAT, CDR2 FQNNGV. The CDR3 coding sequence is TGTGCCAGCAGCTTAGATCCGGCAGGGGACACTGAAGCTTTCTTT. Its translation: CASSLDPAGDTEAFF.

The rearrangement links TRBV6-2 or TRBV6-3 to TRBJ2-5, with TRBD2 matching over 9 bases. J gave up 1 base and V 2 bases, and 11 bases lay outside the gene matches. The CDR3 extends over 18 amino acids. Germline CDR1 MNHEY, CDR2 SVGEGT. CDR3 DNA sequence: TGTGCCAGCAGTTACGGGAGGATGAGCGGGAGGTTCCAAGAGACCCAGTACTTC. The encoded protein is CASSYGRMSGRFQETQYF.

The chain carries TRBV11-2 and TRBJ2-1, with D possibly TRBD1 on 6 matching bases. Trimming took off 4 bases at V and 3 bases at J, with 10 bases between the two ends. CDR3 length: 14 residues. CDR1 and CDR2 (germline): SGHAT, FQNNGV. CDR3 coding DNA: TGTGCCAGCAGCTCAATACAGGGCTACAATGAGCAGTTCTTC. Its translation is CASSSIQGYNEQFF.

The sample holds many counts of this clonotype. This chain uses TRBV2 with TRBJ1-5, with TRBD1 as a possible D gene (5 bases). CDR1 and CDR2 (germline): SNHLY, FYNNEI. The CDR3 spans 13 residues. Trimming shortened V by 6 bases and J by 2 bases, and 8 bases separated the two germline ends. In DNA form, the CDR3 reads TGTGCCAGCAGCAGGGAAGGCAATCAGCCCCAGCATTTT. Amino acid sequence: CASSREGNQPQHF. The full variable domain, completed using reference TRBV2 and TRBJ1-5, is EPEVTQTPSHQVTQMGQEVILRCVPISNHLYFYWYRQILGQKVEFLVSFYNNEISEKSEIFDDQFSVERPDGSNFTLKIRSTKLEDSAMYFCASSREGNQPQHFGDGTRLSIL.

The rearrangement joins TRBV27 to TRBJ2-1; D might be TRBD1 or TRBD2, each matching 6 bases. CDR3 size: 16 residues. V shed 7 bases and J shed 2 bases, with 18 bases lying between them. The germline V gene has CDR1 MNHEY and CDR2 SMNVEV (reference sequence). This CDR3 is CASTQVGGHPYNEQFF. As DNA, the CDR3 is TGTGCCAGCACCCAGGTGGGGGGACACCCCTACAATGAGCAGTTCTTC.

This chain connects TRBV6-2 or TRBV6-3 to TRBJ1-6, with D maybe TRBD1 (6 bases). Between the trimmed V and J ends, which lost 7 bases and 2 bases, there was a span of 9 bases. Germline V CDR1 and CDR2: MNHEY, SVGEGT. This CDR3 is built from 14 residues. CDR3 residues: CASKGVPYNSPLHF. The CDR3 nucleotides read TGTGCCAGCAAGGGGGTGCCCTATAATTCACCCCTCCACTTT.

This chain uses TRBV27 with TRBJ2-1; D is possibly TRBD2 (5 bases). The CDR3 contains 15 residues. V was clipped by 5 bases and J by 7 bases, with 18 bases between them. Germline lookup yields CDR1 MNHEY and CDR2 SMNVEV (reference sequence). This CDR3 reads CASSPLGSGMNEQFF. CDR3 nucleotide sequence: TGTGCCAGCAGTCCCCTCGGCTCGGGGATGAATGAGCAGTTCTTC.